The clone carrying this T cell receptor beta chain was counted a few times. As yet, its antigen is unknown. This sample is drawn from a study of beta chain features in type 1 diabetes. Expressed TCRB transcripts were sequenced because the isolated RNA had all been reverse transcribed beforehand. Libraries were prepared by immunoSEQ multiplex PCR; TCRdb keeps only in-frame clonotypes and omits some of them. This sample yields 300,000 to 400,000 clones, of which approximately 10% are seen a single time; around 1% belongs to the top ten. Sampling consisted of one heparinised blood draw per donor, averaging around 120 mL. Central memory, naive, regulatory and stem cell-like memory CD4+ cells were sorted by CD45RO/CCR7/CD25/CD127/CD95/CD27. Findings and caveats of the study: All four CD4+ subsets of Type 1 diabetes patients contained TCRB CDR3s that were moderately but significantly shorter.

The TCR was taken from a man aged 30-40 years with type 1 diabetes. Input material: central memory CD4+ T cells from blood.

CDR3 amino acids: CASSQDAGTHGDTQYF. The DNA of the CDR3 is TGCGCCAGCAGCCAAGACGCCGGGACCCACGGGGATACGCAGTATTTT. This chain uses TRBV4-3 with TRBJ2-3; D possibly uses TRBD1 or TRBD2 (5 bases each). Trimming took off 0 bases at V and 6 bases at J, with 16 bases between the two ends. The CDR3 spans 16 residues. From germline, CDR1 is LGHNA and CDR2 YSLEER.